A single TCR beta chain is shown here with its context. The record originates from a study of Ad26.COV2.S vaccination and SARS-CoV-2 variants. As for the study in general: Into the muscle, Ad26.COV2.S was dosed once or twice, 56 days apart.

The germline V gene encodes CDR1 MDHEN and CDR2 SYDVKM. The CDR3 length is 14 residues. V lost 7 bases, J lost 4 bases, and 13 bases lay in between. Libraries were prepared by immunoSEQ multiplex PCR; TCRdb keeps only in-frame clonotypes and omits some of them. The sample includes approximately 410,000 clones, more than 75% of them seen just once. The treatment denotes: 15 to 20 received Ad26.COV2.S at low or high dose, single or two shots; 5 received placebo; per-sample allocation not given. The samples were gathered on day 63 after the first injection of vaccine or placebo. The TCR originated in a person between 18 and 65 years old who received the Ad26.COV2.S COVID-19 vaccine or a placebo. The chain joins TRBV28 to TRBJ2-2; D not resolved. The input for sequencing was peripheral blood, taken in a trial of Ad26.COV2.S vaccine versus placebo. This CDR3 is CASKSPAATGELFF. The CDR3 region has the DNA TGTGCCAGCAAGTCCCCGGCGGCCACCGGGGAGCTGTTTTTT.